This T cell receptor beta chain was sequenced during a study of CD8 T cells in ankylosing spondylitis. With molecular barcodes, quantitative 5'-RACE was used to make the TCR beta libraries. In TCRdb, the 5' RACE reads were re-called with MiXCR into one record per CDR3 protein. The sample yields about 300,000 distinct CDR3 sequences, 20% seen once. General study results and limits: Within matched ankylosing spondylitis synovial fluid, disease-linked clones were reportedly significantly enriched. Relatively rare in peripheral blood, disease-linked clones were also CD8+. A TCR beta motif of several highly homologous variants appeared characteristic of ankylosing spondylitis blood.

To note about this clonotype: Its antigen is unidentified.

This CDR3 spans 16 amino acids. The chain employs TRBV12-2 and TRBJ2-3. TRBV12-2 is a pseudogene locus. Sequenced: blood, either unsorted or a sorted T cell fraction (not recorded which). The receptor's source is a female donor with ankylosing spondylitis or in good health (not recorded which). As DNA, the CDR3 is TGTGCAAGTCGCTCTTCGATAGACGGTCACACAGATACGCAGTATTTT. Protein product: CASRSSIDGHTDTQYF.